The next 11 T cell receptor beta chains were all read from a single sample in a study of PD-1 blockade in classical Hodgkin lymphoma. The sample's time point: cycle 4 day 1 (C4D1), after five to seven weeks of nivolumab. Each and every patient relapsed after autologous stem cell transplantation, and patients got differing brentuximab vedotin exposure. The authors enriched CD8+ T cells from thawed PBMCs via magnetic negative selection. Using immunoSEQ multiplex PCR, the repertoire was profiled, and TCRdb retains in-frame clones only, with some absent. The top ten clones hold around 32% of a sample with 6,000 to 9,500 clones, roughly 77% of them seen once. The starting material was CD8+ T cells from blood, obtained before the fourth cycle of nivolumab. The receptors shown here come from a human donor with classical Hodgkin lymphoma.

This clone was counted between two and nine times. V is TRBV9 and J is TRBJ1-1, with 9 nucleotides matching TRBD1. V lost 3 bases, J lost 4 bases, and 10 bases stayed unmatched. CDR1 SGDLS and CDR2 YYNGEE come from the germline V gene. This CDR3 contains 16 residues. The CDR3 nucleotides read TGTGCCAGCAGCGCCGACAGGGGGAGTTTGACCACTGAAGCTTTCTTT. Translating it yields CASSADRGSLTTEAFF.

V and J are TRBV9 and TRBJ2-2; tentative D call: TRBD1 (6 bases). This CDR3 is built from 14 residues. V lost 2 bases and J 5 bases, leaving 10 bases between the germline ends. Looked up from germline, CDR1 is SGDLS and CDR2 is YYNGEE. CDR3 DNA sequence: TGTGCCAGCAGCGTCTCAGGGGCGACCGGGGAGCTGTTTTTT. Translated, it gives CASSVSGATGELFF.

The chain has TRBV9 and TRBJ2-7; 7 bases are shared with TRBD1. The V and J ends lost 0 bases and 5 bases, in that order; junction bases with no gene match: 5. This CDR3 spans 14 amino acids. The germline gives CDR1 SGDLS, CDR2 YYNGEE. DNA of the CDR3: TGTGCCAGCAGCGTAGGGGACAGTCGGAACGAGCAGTACTTC. Its protein is CASSVGDSRNEQYF.

The rearrangement joins TRBV11-2 to TRBJ2-2, with D possibly matching TRBD2 (5 bases). The CDR3 is 16 amino acids. Trimming shortened V by 2 bases and J by 2 bases, and 12 bases separated the two germline ends. Germline-derived CDR1 and CDR2 are SGHAT and FQNNGV. CDR3 amino acids: CASSLFPTRNTGELFF. CDR3 bases: TGTGCCAGCAGCTTATTCCCCACTAGAAACACCGGGGAGCTGTTTTTT.

The rearrangement links TRBV7-6 to TRBJ1-5, with unresolved D. The CDR3 totals 13 residues. Per the germline V gene, CDR1 is SGHVS and CDR2 is FNYEAQ. V lost 4 bases and J lost 6, with 10 bases in between. CDR3 nucleotide sequence: TGTGCCAGCAGCTCCGCCCGGGGTCAGCCCCAGCATTTT. This sequence encodes CASSSARGQPQHF.

The V gene is TRBV5-1, the J gene TRBJ1-1; D is unresolved. Per germline, CDR1 SGHRS and CDR2 YFSETQ. Trimming took off 0 bases at V and 7 bases at J, with 16 bases between the two ends. This CDR3 region has 15 residues. CDR3 sequence: CASSLGQVTKNEAFF. The CDR3 DNA is TGCGCCAGCAGCTTGGGGCAGGTCACAAAGAATGAAGCTTTCTTT.

The chain has TRBV7-2 and TRBJ2-1; D perhaps matches TRBD2 (6 bases). The V gene's germline CDR1 is SGHTA and CDR2 FQGNSA. V was cut by 8 bases and J by 4 bases, with 9 bases left in between. The length of the CDR3 is 12 residues. The CDR3 spells CASRSGYNEQFF. CDR3 DNA sequence: TGTGCCAGCCGAAGCGGGTACAATGAGCAGTTCTTC. Full variable domain (rest looked up from reference TRBV7-2 and TRBJ2-1): GAGVSQSPSNKVTEKGKDVELRCDPISGHTALYWYRQSLGQGLEFLIYFQGNSAPDKSGLPSDRFSAERTGGSVSTLTIQRTQQEDSAVYLCASRSGYNEQFFGPGTRLTVL.

The rearrangement joins TRBV6-1 to TRBJ2-1; TRBD1 or TRBD2 may be the D gene (6 bases each). Germline V gene sequence: CDR1 MNHNS, CDR2 SASEGT. CDR3 size: 14 residues. V was shortened by 8 bases and J by 3 bases, with 14 bases between the two germline ends. The chain's CDR3 is CASLLRDNYNEQFF. CDR3 DNA: TGTGCCAGCCTCCTGCGGGACAACTACAATGAGCAGTTCTTC.

V and J are TRBV5-1 and TRBJ1-4; D not certain. CDR1 is SGHRS, CDR2 YFSETQ, per germline. Trimming pared 4 bases from V and 0 bases from J, leaving 13 bases between. The CDR3 spans 16 residues. The CDR3 loop is CASSPSSFSTNEKLFF. The CDR3 nucleotides are TGCGCCAGCAGCCCCTCGTCTTTTTCAACTAATGAAAAACTGTTTTTT.

This clone was seen more than once but under ten times. The chain recombines TRBV6-1 with TRBJ1-1, with TRBD1 matching 8 bases. CDR3 length: 13 amino acids. Trimming removed 7 bases from V and 6 bases from J; junction bases left unmatched: 7. The germline V gene has CDR1 MNHNS and CDR2 SASEGT. For the CDR3, the DNA is TGTGCCAGCAACCTACAGGGGGGCCCTGAAGCTTTCTTT. Amino acids: CASNLQGGPEAFF.

This clone has only one observation. The chain combines TRBV11-2 with TRBJ2-6; D call uncertain. The CDR3 totals 14 residues. Germline loops: CDR1 SGHAT, CDR2 FQNNGV. The V and J ends lost 8 bases and 0 bases respectively, with 8 bases between them. CDR3 residues: CASGWGSGANVLTF. The CDR3 DNA sequence: TGTGCCAGCGGCTGGGGCTCTGGGGCCAACGTCCTGACTTTC.